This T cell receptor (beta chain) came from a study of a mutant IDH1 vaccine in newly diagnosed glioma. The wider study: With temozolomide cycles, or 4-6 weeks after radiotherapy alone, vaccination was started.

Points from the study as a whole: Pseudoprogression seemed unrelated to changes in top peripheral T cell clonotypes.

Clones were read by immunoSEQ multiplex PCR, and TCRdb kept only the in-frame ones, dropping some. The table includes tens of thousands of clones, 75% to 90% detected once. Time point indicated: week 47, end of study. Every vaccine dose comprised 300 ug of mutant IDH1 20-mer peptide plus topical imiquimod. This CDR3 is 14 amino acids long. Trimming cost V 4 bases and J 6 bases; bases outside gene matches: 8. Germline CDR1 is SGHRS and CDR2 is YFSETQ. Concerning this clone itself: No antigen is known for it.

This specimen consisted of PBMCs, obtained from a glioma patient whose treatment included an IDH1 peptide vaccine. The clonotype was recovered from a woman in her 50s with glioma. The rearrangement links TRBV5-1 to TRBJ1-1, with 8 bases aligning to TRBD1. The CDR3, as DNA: TGCGCCAGCAGCCCCGGACAGGGTTCGCCTGAAGCTTTCTTT. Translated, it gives CASSPGQGSPEAFF.